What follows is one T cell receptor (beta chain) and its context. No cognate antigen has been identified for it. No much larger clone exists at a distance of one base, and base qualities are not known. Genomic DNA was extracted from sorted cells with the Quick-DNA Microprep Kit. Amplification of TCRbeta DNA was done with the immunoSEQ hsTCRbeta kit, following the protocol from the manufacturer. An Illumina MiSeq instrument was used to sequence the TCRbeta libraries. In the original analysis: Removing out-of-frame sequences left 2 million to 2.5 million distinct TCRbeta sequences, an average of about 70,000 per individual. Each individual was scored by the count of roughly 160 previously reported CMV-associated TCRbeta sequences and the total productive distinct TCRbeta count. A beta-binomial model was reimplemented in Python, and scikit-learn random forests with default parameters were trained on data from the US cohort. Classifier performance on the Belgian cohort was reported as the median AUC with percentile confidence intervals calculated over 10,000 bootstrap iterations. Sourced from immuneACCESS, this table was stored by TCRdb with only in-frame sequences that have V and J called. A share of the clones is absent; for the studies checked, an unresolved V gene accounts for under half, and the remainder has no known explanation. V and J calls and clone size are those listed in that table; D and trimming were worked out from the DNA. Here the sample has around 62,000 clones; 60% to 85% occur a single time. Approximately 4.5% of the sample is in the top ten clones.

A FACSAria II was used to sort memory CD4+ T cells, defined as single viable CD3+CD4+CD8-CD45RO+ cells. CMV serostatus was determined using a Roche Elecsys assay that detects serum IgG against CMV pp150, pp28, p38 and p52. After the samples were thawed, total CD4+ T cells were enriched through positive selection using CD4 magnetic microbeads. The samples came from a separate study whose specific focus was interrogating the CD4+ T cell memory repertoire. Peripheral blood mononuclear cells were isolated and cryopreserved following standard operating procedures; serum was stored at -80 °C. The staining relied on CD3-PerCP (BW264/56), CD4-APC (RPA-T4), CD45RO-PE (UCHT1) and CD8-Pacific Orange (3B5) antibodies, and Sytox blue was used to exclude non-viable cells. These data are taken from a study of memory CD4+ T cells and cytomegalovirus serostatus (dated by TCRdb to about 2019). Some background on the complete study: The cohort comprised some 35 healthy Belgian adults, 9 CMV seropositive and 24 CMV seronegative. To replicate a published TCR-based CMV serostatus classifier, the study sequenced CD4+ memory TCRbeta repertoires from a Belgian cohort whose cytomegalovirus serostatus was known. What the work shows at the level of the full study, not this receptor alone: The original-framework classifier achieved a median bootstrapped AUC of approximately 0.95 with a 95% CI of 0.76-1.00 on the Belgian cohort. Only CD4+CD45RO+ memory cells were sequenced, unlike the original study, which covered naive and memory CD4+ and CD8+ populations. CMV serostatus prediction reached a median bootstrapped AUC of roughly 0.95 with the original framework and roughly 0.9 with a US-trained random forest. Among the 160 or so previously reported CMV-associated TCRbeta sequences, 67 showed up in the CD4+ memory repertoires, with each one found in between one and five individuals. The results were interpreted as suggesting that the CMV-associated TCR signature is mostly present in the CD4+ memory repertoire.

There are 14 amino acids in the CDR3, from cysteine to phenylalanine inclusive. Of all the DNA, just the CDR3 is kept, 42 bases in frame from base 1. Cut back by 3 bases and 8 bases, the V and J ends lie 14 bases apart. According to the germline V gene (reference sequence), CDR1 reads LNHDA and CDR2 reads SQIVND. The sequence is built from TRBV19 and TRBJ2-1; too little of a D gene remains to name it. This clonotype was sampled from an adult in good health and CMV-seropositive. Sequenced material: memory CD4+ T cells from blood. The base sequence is TGTGCCAGTAGTATCTCTCCCGCTGACGATGAGCAGTTCTTC. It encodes CASSISPADDEQFF.